This paragraph covers one T cell receptor (beta chain) sequence. Its antigen is still unknown. These data come from a study of cytomegalovirus exposure and HLA in healthy donors. This CDR3 has 13 residues. CDR1 is GTSNPN, CDR2 SVGIG, per germline (reference sequence). V gave up 1 base and J gave up 6 bases, with 9 bases separating them. PCR amplification relied on 60 Vbeta primers (plus 13 Jbeta primers). In the original processing: There were some 87 million unique TCR beta chains by a later count, and approximately 11 million of them were shared. The table came from immunoSEQ multiplex PCR; TCRdb's copy has only in-frame clones and leaves some out. Clone size and V and J calls were adopted from that table, with D and trimming inferred from the DNA. The table lists about 72,000 clones, about four fifths of them singletons. Whole-study findings and limits: Follow-up analysis seemed to connect common viral pathogens with several of the most significant clusters identified.

The TCR was taken from a man younger than 35 in good health and CMV-seronegative. V and J are TRBV30 and TRBJ2-2; D gene uncertain. Material for sequencing was PBMCs. DNA for the CDR3: TGTGCCTGGAGTGCCCAGTGGCCCGGGGAGCTGTTTTTT. It translates to CAWSAQWPGELFF.